This T cell receptor (beta chain) was sequenced in a study of OX40 agonist ivuxolimab in advanced cancers. Across the whole study: Participants averaged roughly 60 years of age (range roughly 23 to 85) and were 82.7% male.

Collection of blood occurred at baseline, at cycle 4 day 1, and at cycle 7 day 1. V lost 2 bases, J lost 4 bases, and 11 bases stayed unmatched. The CDR3 covers 17 residues. Per germline, CDR1 SGHTA and CDR2 FQGTGA. Some clones are missing from TCRdb's copy, which holds only in-frame ones; the method was immunoSEQ multiplex PCR. The top ten hold 2.6% of the sample, which has 90,000 to 100,000 clones, roughly 91% seen once. This chain links TRBV7-3 with TRBJ2-7; 10 bases map to TRBD1. The source of this sequence is an adult with an advanced solid tumor such as melanoma, head and neck, liver or kidney cancer. The material was CD4+ or CD8+ T cells sorted from blood, obtained in a trial of the OX40 agonist ivuxolimab. The CDR3 protein is CASSLWTGGDYHYEQYF. CDR3 sequence (DNA): TGTGCCAGCAGCTTATGGACAGGGGGGGATTACCATTACGAGCAGTACTTC.